This record concerns one T cell receptor (beta chain) sequence. This record belongs to a study of blood T cell repertoires in COVID-19. Libraries were prepared by immunoSEQ multiplex PCR; TCRdb keeps only in-frame clonotypes and omits some of them. The table shows around 250,000 clones, with 91% occurring only once. Germline values: CDR1 KGHDR, CDR2 SFDVKD. This CDR3 is 13 amino acids long. V was trimmed by 4 bases and J by 6 bases, leaving 12 bases between them. Material for sequencing was PBMCs or T cells enriched from blood (not recorded which). The chain couples TRBV24-1 to TRBJ2-7; tentatively, D is TRBD1 (5 bases). The receptor was derived from a human donor in a cohort exposed to, infected with or recovered from COVID-19 (not recorded which). The donor label of this sample is uncertain. The CDR3 protein is CATSDTQGFEQYF. CDR3 in DNA: TGTGCCACCAGTGACACTCAGGGTTTCGAGCAGTACTTC.